This T cell receptor (beta chain) was documented in a study of type 1 regulatory T cells. V was trimmed by 0 bases and J by 8 bases, leaving 4 bases between them. The CDR3 sequence is 11 residues long. Looked up from germline, CDR1 is LGHNT and CDR2 is FRNRAP. TCRdb analysed the reads with MiXCR anew, one entry per CDR3 protein. The sample includes 60,000 to 80,000 distinct CDR3 sequences, around 63% of them seen just once. Graft donor-derived T-allo10 cells were described as host-alloantigen-specific, anergic, and alloantigen-specifically suppressive. This clonotype is deemed medium-sized. The target antigen is unknown.

Input material: cultured T cells, either the whole culture or a sorted T cell fraction (not recorded which). Described subset: Tr1-enriched cell product generated in vitro against host alloantigens. The clonotype comes from a human donor in good health. The chain recombines TRBV12-5 with TRBJ2-5; D gene uncertain. CDR3 DNA sequence: TGTGCTAGTGGTTTGGTAGATACCCAGTACTTC. This translates into CASGLVDTQYF.